Presented here are 26 T cell receptor beta chains from one specimen sequenced in a study of CD8+CD57+ T cells in acquired aplastic anemia. Genomic DNA acted as the template from which TCR beta VDJ combination and CDR3 sequence profiling were carried out. TCRdb redid the calling of the reads with MiXCR, one entry per CDR3 protein. The table shows 200,000 to 250,000 distinct CDR3 sequences, with about 37% occurring only once. Sample: sorted CD4+, CD8+, or CD8+CD57+ T cells (not recorded which) from PBMCs. These TCRs come from a human donor in good health, serving as a control.

Points on this clonotype: Given the absence of the conserved phenylalanine or tryptophan at the CDR3 end, a read error is likely. V gene TRBV29-1 combines with J gene TRBJ2-1, with D perhaps matching TRBD1 (5 bases). Germline V gives CDR1 SQVTM, CDR2 ANQGSEA. V dropped 4 bases and J dropped 8 bases, with 12 bases sitting between them. This CDR3 spans 12 amino acids. The DNA of the CDR3 is TGCAGCGTTGGGTACAAGGGGCATGAGCAGTTCCTC. Translating gives CSVGYKGHEQFL.

The chain has TRBV24-1 and TRBJ1-2, with D possibly being TRBD1 (6 bases). The germline gives CDR1 KGHDR, CDR2 SFDVKD. This CDR3 has 12 amino acids. V was pared by 5 bases and J by 8 bases, with 11 bases between. CDR3 residues: CATSVSGQGYTF. The CDR3 nucleotides are TGTGCCACCAGTGTCTCGGGACAAGGCTACACCTTC.

V gene TRBV29-1 combines with J gene TRBJ2-1, with 8 bases fitting TRBD1. Germline CDR1 is SQVTM and CDR2 is ANQGSEA. Losses at the gene ends were 7 bases for V and 8 bases for J; bases not matched to a gene: 7. This CDR3 has 12 residues. In DNA form, the CDR3 reads TGCAGCGGACGCAGGGGGCGGGATGAGCAGTTCTTC. Translating it yields CSGRRGRDEQFF.

J is TRBJ1-2 and V is TRBV5-4; perhaps TRBD1 as D (5 bases). Trimming took 3 bases from V and 8 from J, leaving 20 bases between them. Germline lookup yields CDR1 SGHNT and CDR2 YYREEE (reference sequence). CDR3 size: 15 residues. CDR3 DNA sequence: TGTGCCAGCAGCTCCGCCGGGACTCCCAGCGGGGGCTACACCTTC. Protein: CASSSAGTPSGGYTF.

This clonotype was detected many times. The chain carries TRBV20-1 and TRBJ2-7; TRBD2 matches 8 bases. The ends lost 1 base at V and 4 bases at J; junction bases unmatched: 6. Germline V gives CDR1 DFQATT, CDR2 SNEGSKA (reference sequence). The CDR3 has 14 amino acids. The CDR3 region has the DNA TGCAGTGCTAGAGCCGGGACTAGGCCATACGAGCAGTACTTC. It encodes CSARAGTRPYEQYF.

The chain recombines TRBV2 with TRBJ1-4; D not certain. This CDR3 is built from 16 residues. From germline, CDR1 is SNHLY and CDR2 FYNNEI. Deletions cut 10 bases from V and 3 bases from J, with 21 bases between. The CDR3 is CATGRGLSLANEKLFF. CDR3 nucleotide sequence: TGTGCCACCGGACGAGGGCTTTCGTTGGCTAATGAAAAACTGTTTTTT.

Points on this clonotype: No conserved phenylalanine or tryptophan is present at the end of the CDR3, so a read error is the likely explanation. V and J are TRBV19 and TRBJ2-7; 7 positions agree with TRBD1. V was pared by 9 bases and J by 3 bases, with 20 bases of the junction left unmatched. CDR1 LNHDA and CDR2 SQIVND come from the germline V gene (reference sequence). This CDR3 is built from 17 residues. CDR3 region: CASSLTGVPLLGYEQYS. The CDR3 DNA reads as TGTGCCAGCAGCTTAACAGGGGTTCCTCTCTTGGGCTACGAGCAGTACTCC.

This clonotype was seen at least ten times. The J gene is TRBJ2-6, the V gene TRBV9; no definite D call. The CDR3 runs 17 residues. Per germline, CDR1 SGDLS and CDR2 YYNGEE. Trimming removed 3 bases from V and 3 bases from J, with 16 bases in between. The chain's CDR3 is CASSAGWVGYGANVLTF. In nucleotides, the CDR3 is TGTGCCAGCAGCGCGGGCTGGGTGGGTTATGGGGCCAACGTCCTGACTTTC.

This clonotype was counted ten times or more. The chain recombines TRBV12-3 or TRBV12-4 with TRBJ2-7, with D possibly TRBD2 on 5 matching bases. This CDR3 has 14 residues. V lost 5 bases and J lost 1, with 12 bases in between. CDR3 DNA sequence: TGTGCCAGCAGTCCCTACCGGGGATCCTACGAGCAGTACTTC. Protein: CASSPYRGSYEQYF.

As regards this clonotype: A much larger clone differs from this one at a single base, so this may be a read error. This chain links TRBV19 with TRBJ2-1; 10 bases line up with TRBD1. The CDR3 covers 16 residues. The J segment lost 5 bases and the V segment lost 10 bases, leaving 14 bases of the junction unmatched. Looked up from germline, CDR1 is LNHDA and CDR2 is SQIVND (reference sequence). CDR3 loop: CATSTPRDRGNNEQFF. The CDR3 bases are TGTGCCACCTCGACTCCCCGGGACAGGGGCAACAATGAGCAGTTCTTC.

The chain joins TRBV2 to TRBJ1-1; D unclear. The germline V gene has CDR1 SNHLY and CDR2 FYNNEI. The CDR3 covers 12 residues. Trimming removed 7 bases at V and 2 bases at J, with 8 bases between. The CDR3 DNA reads TGTGCCAGCAAGTTCCGAAACACTGAAGCTTTCTTT. Translated: CASKFRNTEAFF.

The rearrangement links TRBV25-1 to TRBJ2-2; TRBD1 matches 8 bases. The germline gives CDR1 MGHDK, CDR2 SYGVNS. The CDR3 has 16 residues. Trimming removed 3 bases from V and 3 bases from J; junction bases left unmatched: 6. The CDR3 loop reads CASSETGVYDTGELFF. The CDR3 bases are TGTGCCAGCAGTGAGACAGGGGTTTATGACACCGGGGAGCTGTTTTTT. The full variable domain, its missing parts supplied by reference TRBV25-1 and TRBJ2-2, is EADIYQTPRYLVIGTGKKITLECSQTMGHDKMYWYQQDPGMELHLIHYSYGVNSTEKGDLSSESTVSRIRTEHFPLTLESARPSHTSQYLCASSETGVYDTGELFFGEGSRLTVL.

This clonotype was seen ten or more times. CDR3 bases: TGTGCCAGCAGTCACGGGGGGTTCTACAATGAGCAGTTCTTC. It specifies CASSHGGFYNEQFF. This chain joins TRBV7-3 and TRBJ2-1; 7 nucleotides align to TRBD2. The ends lost 6 bases at V and 3 bases at J; junction bases unmatched: 5. The germline CDR1 and CDR2 sequences are SGHTA and FQGTGA. This CDR3 comprises 14 residues.

The table lists this clonotype with many counts. This rearrangement joins TRBV6-1 to TRBJ2-3; weak D call: TRBD1 (6 bases). CDR1 is MNHNS and CDR2 is SASEGT in the germline V gene. V gave up 5 bases and J gave up 12 bases, with 12 bases separating them. This CDR3 comprises 11 residues. The CDR3 DNA reads as TGTGCCAGCAGTCTACAGGGCCCCCAGTATTTT. This encodes CASSLQGPQYF.

The V and J genes are TRBV5-4 and TRBJ1-2; D possibly corresponds to TRBD1 (5 bases). Germline CDR1 reads SGHNT; CDR2 reads YYREEE (reference sequence). The CDR3 totals 14 residues. The V end lost 0 bases, the J end lost 4 bases, and 10 bases lay between the germline ends. This CDR3 is CASSLGGVFYGYTF. CDR3 nucleotides: TGTGCCAGCAGCTTGGGGGGGGTTTTCTATGGCTACACCTTC.

The chain uses TRBV19 and TRBJ2-1; a weak D match, TRBD1 (5 bases). Germline loops: CDR1 LNHDA, CDR2 SQIVND (reference sequence). Between the trimmed V and J ends, which lost 5 bases and 0 bases, there was a span of 17 bases. The CDR3 is 17 amino acids. In DNA, the CDR3 is TGTGCCAGTAGTTCTCCCCCCAGGGATGCCTCCTACAATGAGCAGTTCTTC. It encodes CASSSPPRDASYNEQFF.

The chain couples TRBV2 to TRBJ2-1; D is perhaps TRBD1 (5 bases). Germline V gene sequence: CDR1 SNHLY, CDR2 FYNNEI. The CDR3 loop spans 15 amino acids. The V end lost 2 bases, the J end lost 4 bases, and 12 bases lay between the germline ends. The CDR3 DNA follows: TGTGCCAGCAGTGAAAGGGGCGCCACATACAATGAGCAGTTCTTC. Residues: CASSERGATYNEQFF.

The J gene is TRBJ1-1, the V gene TRBV19; 9 bases line up with TRBD1. CDR3 size: 14 residues. Germline lookup yields CDR1 LNHDA and CDR2 SQIVND (reference sequence). V shed 6 bases, J shed 5 bases, and the junction held 7 bases outside the gene matches. The CDR3 DNA reads TGTGCCAGTAGGACTACCGACAGGGGGACTGAAGCTTTCTTT. Protein product: CASRTTDRGTEAFF.

The V and J genes are TRBV15 and TRBJ1-2, with a possible D match to TRBD1 (5 bases). V lost 1 base and J 4 bases, leaving 10 bases between the germline ends. The CDR3 length is 14 residues. CDR1 LNHNV and CDR2 YYDKDF come from the germline V gene (reference sequence). The CDR3 protein is CATSRVRGIYGYTF. The CDR3 DNA follows: TGTGCCACCAGCAGAGTAAGGGGAATCTATGGCTACACCTTC.

In its sample, this clonotype was seen a few times. The chain uses TRBV20-1 and TRBJ2-7; 8 bases are shared with TRBD2. After removal of 2 bases from V and 3 bases from J, the junction contained 6 bases not matched to a gene. The germline CDR1 and CDR2 sequences are DFQATT and SNEGSKA (reference sequence). The CDR3 covers 14 residues. The CDR3 sequence is CSARNSGTFYEQYF. As DNA, the CDR3 is TGCAGTGCTAGAAATAGCGGGACGTTCTACGAGCAGTACTTC.

This clonotype was seen ten or more times. This chain joins TRBV20-1 and TRBJ2-1; possibly TRBD1 or TRBD2 for D (5 bases each). Trimming left V 1 base short and J 4 bases short, with 17 bases between. Per the germline V gene, CDR1 is DFQATT and CDR2 is SNEGSKA (reference sequence). This CDR3 contains 16 residues. As DNA, the CDR3 is TGCAGTGCTAGAGGGGAACTAGTGTCAGGGTACAATGAGCAGTTCTTC. It encodes CSARGELVSGYNEQFF.

The chain joins TRBV5-1 to TRBJ1-5; D unclear. Germline V gene sequence: CDR1 SGHRS, CDR2 YFSETQ. V shed 4 bases and J shed 4 bases, with 9 bases lying between them. The CDR3 has 13 amino acids. The CDR3 spells CASSPEPNQPQHF. CDR3 DNA sequence: TGCGCCAGCAGCCCGGAACCGAATCAGCCCCAGCATTTT.

This clonotype was observed at least ten times. The genes are TRBV11-2 and TRBJ1-2, with 10 bases that match TRBD1. The CDR3 extends over 13 amino acids. The germline V gene encodes CDR1 SGHAT and CDR2 FQNNGV. The trim removed 8 bases at V and 7 bases at J, leaving 7 bases unmatched. This chain's CDR3 is CASDTGTGAGYTF. Here the CDR3 DNA reads TGTGCCAGCGACACCGGGACAGGGGCTGGCTACACCTTC.

The chain links TRBV2 to TRBJ2-5, with D maybe TRBD2 (5 bases). Germline loops: CDR1 SNHLY, CDR2 FYNNEI. The CDR3 sequence is 14 residues long. V dropped 3 bases and J dropped 5 bases, with 13 bases sitting between them. In DNA, the CDR3 is TGTGCCAGCAGTGAGGGAGTCACCACCGAGACCCAGTACTTC. Residues: CASSEGVTTETQYF.

Note on this clonotype: This may be a read error, as it is one base from a much larger clone. The CDR3 does not end in the conserved phenylalanine or tryptophan, so this is likely a read error. The V and J genes are TRBV20-1 and TRBJ1-2; D may be TRBD1 (5 bases). Trimming took 6 bases from V and 2 from J, leaving 13 bases between them. Germline CDR1 DFQATT, CDR2 SNEGSKA (reference sequence). The CDR3 is 13 amino acids. For the CDR3, the DNA is TGCAGTGCGGGGGGACTTGGAAACTATGGCTACACCTCC. This encodes CSAGGLGNYGYTS.

This clonotype showed up many times. V is TRBV6-5 and J is TRBJ1-2, with D possibly being TRBD1 (5 bases). The germline V gene encodes CDR1 MNHEY and CDR2 SVGAGI. Trimming took 10 bases from V and 3 from J, leaving 12 bases between them. This CDR3 contains 12 residues. The CDR3 DNA reads TGTGCCACGACCCAGGGCGACTATGGCTACACCTTC. It codes for CATTQGDYGYTF.